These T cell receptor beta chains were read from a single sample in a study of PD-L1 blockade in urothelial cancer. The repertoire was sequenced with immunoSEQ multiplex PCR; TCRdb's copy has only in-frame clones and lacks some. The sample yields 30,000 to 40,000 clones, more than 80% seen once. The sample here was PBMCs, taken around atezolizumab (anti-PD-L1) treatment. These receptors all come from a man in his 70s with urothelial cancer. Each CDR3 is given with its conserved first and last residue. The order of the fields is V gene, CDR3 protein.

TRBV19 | CASSIWQGGGSNQPQHF
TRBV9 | CASSIRGEDQPQHF
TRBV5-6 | CASSTPGVANTGELFF
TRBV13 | CASSLSGESNQPQHF
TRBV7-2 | CASSLRWQGYNEQFF
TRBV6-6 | CASRKHSDSYNEQFF
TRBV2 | CASSELGRAYEQYF
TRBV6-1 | CASSAPGHNEQFF
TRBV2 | CASTLQETQYF
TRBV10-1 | CASSESTASTDTQYF
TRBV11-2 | CASSLRTSGSYEQYF
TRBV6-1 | CASSENQAYEKLFF
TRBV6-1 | CASVSQGLGTDTQYF
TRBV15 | CATSSGATNEKLFF
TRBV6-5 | CASRGTSGEYEQYF
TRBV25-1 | CASNRDRGGEQYF
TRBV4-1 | CASSQDGAGGPFDIQYF
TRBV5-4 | CASSLGLSTEAFF
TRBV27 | CASSLLAGVAGELFF
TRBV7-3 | CASSLTVGGTQYF
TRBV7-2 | CASSFSGTSLNVQFF
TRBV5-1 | CASSPSSGNTIYF
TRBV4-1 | CASSSPGGVSSYEQYF
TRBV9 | CASSASGTISIKFF
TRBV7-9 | CASSSQGKDTEAFF
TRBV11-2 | CASSQRDRAGEQFF
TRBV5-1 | CASSPGLAVADTQYF
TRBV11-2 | CASSRLADTQYF
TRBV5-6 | CASSIGLAGGAGELFF
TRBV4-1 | CASSQGLSSALNEQFF
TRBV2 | CASSGAGGRQEKLFF
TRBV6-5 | CASSSQGQGTEAFF
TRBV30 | CAWSVLSGFRSEQFF
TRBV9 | CASSVEQAPYGYTF
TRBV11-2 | CASSSSTGELFF
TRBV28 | CASSSPWSSGSYEQYF
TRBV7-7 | CASSLARTSSYNEQFF
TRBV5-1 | CASSLPLAGAVDTQYF
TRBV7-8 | CASSSSGTVNEQFF
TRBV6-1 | CASHNRGPGQPQHF